This passage covers 30 T cell receptor beta chains from one sample sequenced in a study of T-cell memory formation after mild COVID-19. Each CDR3 protein is one row after TCRdb ran MiXCR on the 5' RACE reads. This sample has hundreds of thousands of distinct CDR3 sequences, with 25% to 30% found just once. The sequenced sample consisted of PBMCs or a T cell subset sorted from them (not recorded which). The receptor source for this set is an adult woman who had mild COVID-19 (a few samples of this study predate the infection). Cell type and time point are not known.

The chain links TRBV7-9 to TRBJ2-7; D might be TRBD1 (5 bases). The CDR3 length is 15 residues. Between the trimmed V and J ends, which lost 5 bases and 3 bases, there was a span of 17 bases. Germline lookup yields CDR1 SEHNR and CDR2 FQNEAQ (reference sequence). The CDR3 reads CASSQGAVWDYEQYF. The CDR3 DNA follows: TGTGCCAGCAGCCAAGGGGCAGTATGGGACTACGAGCAGTACTTC.

This clonotype was recorded many times. V usage is TRBV5-6 and J usage is TRBJ2-7, with 7 bases fitting TRBD1. V was pared by 3 bases and J by 2 bases, with 5 bases of the junction left unmatched. The CDR3 runs 14 residues. Germline V gene lookup returns CDR1 SGHDT and CDR2 YYEEEE. This CDR3 is CASSSRGQAYEQYF. DNA for the CDR3: TGTGCCAGCAGCTCCCGCGGACAGGCCTACGAGCAGTACTTC.

V and J are TRBV3-1 and TRBJ2-2; possibly TRBD1 or TRBD2 for D (5 bases each). There are 15 residues in the CDR3. V dropped 5 bases and J dropped 5 bases, with 15 bases sitting between them. CDR1 and CDR2 (germline): LGHDT, YNNKEL (reference sequence). CDR3 coding DNA: TGTGCCAGCAGCAATTTCGGGACCTATACCGGGGAGCTGTTTTTT. Protein product: CASSNFGTYTGELFF.

The gene calls are TRBV10-3 and TRBJ2-7; TRBD2 aligns across 7 bases. The germline V gene encodes CDR1 ENHRY and CDR2 SYGVKD. Trimming cost V 6 bases and J 0 bases; bases outside gene matches: 2. This CDR3 has 13 residues. CDR3 residues: CAISWTSSYEQYF. The CDR3 nucleotides are TGTGCCATCAGCTGGACTAGCTCCTACGAGCAGTACTTC.

The gene calls are TRBV15 and TRBJ2-3; D is undetermined. V dropped 5 bases and J dropped 5 bases, with 8 bases sitting between them. Germline CDR1 LNHNV, CDR2 YYDKDF (reference sequence). This CDR3 is 12 amino acids long. As DNA, the CDR3 is TGTGCCACCAGCTCCCACGGAGATACGCAGTATTTT. As protein: CATSSHGDTQYF.

V usage is TRBV7-6 and J usage is TRBJ2-1, with D perhaps matching TRBD1 (5 bases). The CDR3 is 15 amino acids. Trimming stripped 5 bases from V and 0 bases from J, with 11 bases between. The germline gives CDR1 SGHVS, CDR2 FNYEAQ. The CDR3 region is CASSPVGRSYNEQFF. The CDR3 bases are TGTGCCAGCAGCCCTGTGGGGCGCTCCTACAATGAGCAGTTCTTC.

The chain recombines TRBV29-1 with TRBJ1-2, with D unresolved. Per germline, CDR1 SQVTM and CDR2 ANQGSEA. The V and J ends lost 2 bases and 4 bases respectively, with 8 bases between them. The CDR3 sequence is 12 residues long. CDR3 nucleotide sequence: TGCAGCGTTGAACGGCGGACCTATGGCTACACCTTC. This encodes CSVERRTYGYTF.

This clonotype was observed a few times. V gene TRBV7-8 combines with J gene TRBJ2-5, with D unresolved. This CDR3 spans 14 amino acids. The germline CDR1 and CDR2 sequences are SGHVS and FQNEAQ. V lost 5 bases and J lost 5, with 15 bases in between. CDR3 DNA: TGTGCCAGCAGCCCTATTTTCGAGGACGAGACCCAGTACTTC. Amino acids: CASSPIFEDETQYF.

This sequence joins TRBV5-1 and TRBJ1-1; D unclear. V was shortened by 2 bases and J by 0 bases, with 14 bases between the two germline ends. This CDR3 has 16 amino acids. Germline-derived CDR1 and CDR2 are SGHRS and YFSETQ. For the CDR3, the DNA is TGCGCCAGCAGCTTAGGCGGGCGGGGTGTGAACACTGAAGCTTTCTTT. It translates to CASSLGGRGVNTEAFF.

The J gene is TRBJ2-7, the V gene TRBV6-2 or TRBV6-3; 7 bases are shared with TRBD2. Trimming cost V 11 bases and J 3 bases; bases outside gene matches: 10. This CDR3 comprises 13 residues. CDR1 and CDR2 (germline): MNHEY, SVGEGT. The CDR3 DNA reads as TGTGCCGGGGGGGGACTCGATTACTACGAGCAGTACTTC. Encoded protein: CAGGGLDYYEQYF.

The chain joins TRBV3-1 to TRBJ2-7; tentative D call: TRBD2 (5 bases). CDR1 is LGHDT and CDR2 is YNNKEL in the germline V gene (reference sequence). This CDR3 is built from 15 residues. V lost 1 base and J 2 bases, leaving 12 bases between the germline ends. This chain's CDR3 is CASSQAGGLTYEQYF. The CDR3 coding sequence is TGTGCCAGCAGCCAAGCGGGCGGGCTCACCTACGAGCAGTACTTC.

The chain has TRBV4-3 and TRBJ2-1; 9 bases agree with TRBD2. Germline CDR1 is LGHNA and CDR2 is YSLEER. Losses at the gene ends were 4 bases for V and 2 bases for J; bases not matched to a gene: 6. The CDR3 runs 16 residues. The chain's CDR3 is CASSPSGGRAYNEQFF. The CDR3 DNA follows: TGCGCCAGCAGCCCCAGCGGCGGGAGGGCCTACAATGAGCAGTTCTTC.

The chain links TRBV5-1 to TRBJ2-7, with D possibly being TRBD1 or TRBD2 (5 bases each). The germline gives CDR1 SGHRS, CDR2 YFSETQ. Between the trimmed V and J ends, which lost 4 bases and 7 bases, there was a span of 18 bases. CDR3 length equals 14 residues. The CDR3 nucleotides read TGCGCCAGCAGCGCGGACACCGCCCCGGGGGAGCAGTACTTC. Translating gives CASSADTAPGEQYF.

There are a few counts of this clonotype. The chain couples TRBV2 to TRBJ2-1; D possibly matches TRBD1 or TRBD2 (5 bases each). This CDR3 spans 11 amino acids. V lost 8 bases and J lost 9, with 11 bases in between. Germline V lookup: CDR1 SNHLY, CDR2 FYNNEI. The chain's CDR3 is CASGHGGEQFF. The CDR3 coding sequence is TGTGCCAGCGGCCATGGGGGTGAGCAGTTCTTC.

This clonotype was detected a few times. Relative to the germline gene, one junction end is altered; a read error may explain this. CDR3 sequence: CASSLGTGEAFF. The CDR3 bases are TGCGCCAGCAGCTTAGGGACAGGTGAAGCTTTCTTT. This sequence joins TRBV7-6 and TRBJ1-1, with TRBD1 identical over 8 bases. The CDR3 is 12 amino acids. Looked up from germline, CDR1 is SGHVS and CDR2 is FNYEAQ.

This sequence joins TRBV5-1 and TRBJ2-1, with no clear D. This CDR3 is built from 14 residues. The germline gives CDR1 SGHRS, CDR2 YFSETQ. Trimming shortened V by 1 base and J by 10 bases, and 15 bases separated the two germline ends. The CDR3 is CASSLTRAREEQFF. The CDR3 DNA reads TGCGCCAGCAGCTTGACCCGGGCTCGAGAGGAGCAGTTCTTC.

This clonotype has a handful of counts. DNA for the CDR3: TGTGCCAGCAGCTTAGATAGCGGGGGACCCTCCTACAATGAGCAGTTCTTC. It yields the protein CASSLDSGGPSYNEQFF. The chain combines TRBV7-6 with TRBJ2-1; TRBD2 matches at 9 bases. The CDR3 has 17 residues. V was pared by 1 base and J by 0 bases, with 4 bases of the junction left unmatched. The germline V gene has CDR1 SGHVS and CDR2 FNYEAQ.

The gene calls are TRBV5-1 and TRBJ1-1; no reliable D call. V lost 0 bases to trimming and J lost 3 bases, with 12 bases between them. The CDR3 length is 15 residues. The V gene's germline CDR1 is SGHRS and CDR2 YFSETQ. CDR3 sequence (DNA): TGCGCCAGCAGCTTGGAAGGTGGGAGGGACACTGAAGCTTTCTTT. This codes for CASSLEGGRDTEAFF. Filled out from reference TRBV5-1 and TRBJ1-1, the complete variable domain reads KAGVTQTPRYLIKTRGQQVTLSCSPISGHRSVSWYQQTPGQGLQFLFEYFSETQRNKGNFPGRFSGRQFSNSRSEMNVSTLELGDSALYLCASSLEGGRDTEAFFGQGTRLTVV.

The rearrangement uses TRBV30 and TRBJ2-6; perhaps TRBD1 as D (5 bases). V was shortened by 8 bases and J by 4 bases, with 27 bases between the two germline ends. Germline values: CDR1 GTSNPN, CDR2 SVGIG (reference sequence). This CDR3 comprises 18 residues. The CDR3 is CASYLTVTAIGGANVLTF. DNA for the CDR3: TGTGCCAGCTACTTGACAGTTACCGCCATTGGAGGGGCCAACGTCCTGACTTTC.

This clonotype was seen ten or more times. The V and J genes are TRBV7-9 and TRBJ2-5; D might be TRBD1 (5 bases). V shed 5 bases and J shed 2 bases, with 12 bases lying between them. CDR1 is SEHNR, CDR2 FQNEAQ, per germline (reference sequence). CDR3 length: 14 amino acids. CDR3 in amino acids: CASSMRQYQETQYF. CDR3 sequence (DNA): TGTGCCAGCAGCATGAGACAGTATCAAGAGACCCAGTACTTC.

The chain employs TRBV6-6 and TRBJ1-1, with 9 nucleotides matching TRBD1. After removal of 2 bases from V and 4 bases from J, the junction contained 5 bases not matched to a gene. The CDR3 runs to 15 residues. CDR1 and CDR2 from the germline V gene are MNHNY and SVGAGI (reference sequence). This CDR3 reads CASSYGTGSSTEAFF. The CDR3, as DNA: TGTGCCAGCAGTTACGGGACAGGGTCGTCCACTGAAGCTTTCTTT.

The rearrangement joins TRBV3-1 to TRBJ2-7; no definite D call. The CDR3 length is 16 residues. The V gene lost 0 bases and the J gene lost 2 bases, with 14 bases spanning the gap. The germline V gene encodes CDR1 LGHDT and CDR2 YNNKEL (reference sequence). The CDR3 DNA sequence: TGTGCCAGCAGCCAAGACGATCTAGGACGGCCCTACGAGCAGTACTTC. It is translated as CASSQDDLGRPYEQYF.

This sequence joins TRBV9 and TRBJ2-5; D is possibly TRBD1 (6 bases). CDR1 and CDR2 (germline): SGDLS, YYNGEE. The CDR3 is 15 amino acids. Trimming shortened V by 0 bases and J by 5 bases, and 14 bases separated the two germline ends. CDR3 in DNA: TGTGCCAGCAGCGTAGAAACAGGGAGTTTGGAGACCCAGTACTTC. It is translated as CASSVETGSLETQYF.

This clonotype showed up just a few times. The chain carries TRBV7-8 and TRBJ1-1, with D perhaps matching TRBD1 (5 bases). The CDR3 totals 14 residues. The germline gives CDR1 SGHVS, CDR2 FQNEAQ. V was shortened by 1 base and J by 4 bases, with 10 bases between the two germline ends. CDR3 amino acids: CASSLVVGGTEAFF. DNA for the CDR3: TGTGCCAGCAGCTTAGTGGTTGGGGGCACTGAAGCTTTCTTT.

This sequence joins TRBV4-1 and TRBJ2-1, with 13 bases matching TRBD2. J was trimmed by 14 bases and V by 5 bases; bases with no gene match: 12. The CDR3 is made up of 15 amino acids. Looked up from germline, CDR1 is MGHRA and CDR2 is YSYEKL. The CDR3 nucleotides are TGCGCCAGCAGCGAAACTAGCGGGGGGGCCGGTTTGAAGTTCTTC. Protein product: CASSETSGGAGLKFF.

This clonotype showed up just a few times. The J gene is TRBJ2-7, the V gene TRBV5-6, with 13 nucleotides matching TRBD2. From germline, CDR1 is SGHDT and CDR2 YYEEEE. V was clipped by 3 bases and J by 2 bases; unmatched bases: 2. The CDR3 length is 15 residues. The CDR3 loop is CASSWGTSGTYEQYF. The CDR3 DNA is TGTGCCAGCAGCTGGGGGACTAGCGGGACCTACGAGCAGTACTTC.

This chain uses TRBV18 with TRBJ2-7; D might be TRBD1 or TRBD2, each matching 6 bases. This CDR3 spans 16 amino acids. Between the trimmed V and J ends, which lost 4 bases and 3 bases, there was a span of 19 bases. In germline, CDR1 is KGHSH, CDR2 LQKENI. The DNA of the CDR3 is TGTGCCAGCTCACAGTGGACAGCTAGGGGGGACTACGAGCAGTACTTC. Residues: CASSQWTARGDYEQYF.

The chain combines TRBV5-1 with TRBJ2-7; D possibly corresponds to TRBD1 (6 bases). CDR3 length: 14 amino acids. Germline-derived CDR1 and CDR2 are SGHRS and YFSETQ. V gave up 7 bases and J gave up 6 bases, with 20 bases separating them. Here the CDR3 reads CASSPGGSSVEQYF. As DNA, the CDR3 is TGCGCCAGCTCCCCTGGGGGCAGCTCTGTCGAGCAGTACTTC.

This clonotype has just a few counts. V and J are TRBV19 and TRBJ2-1, with D possibly being TRBD2 (6 bases). The CDR3 loop spans 13 amino acids. CDR1 LNHDA and CDR2 SQIVND come from the germline V gene (reference sequence). The V gene lost 10 bases and the J gene lost 4 bases, with 14 bases spanning the gap. The CDR3 here is CATTPGGYNEQFF. CDR3 nucleotide sequence: TGTGCCACCACCCCCGGAGGGTACAATGAGCAGTTCTTC.

This clonotype came up a few times. The chain links TRBV7-6 to TRBJ2-5; D is ambiguous. From germline, CDR1 is SGHVS and CDR2 FNYEAQ. This CDR3 is 16 amino acids long. Trimming cost V 1 base and J 5 bases, with 17 bases left between them. CDR3 DNA sequence: TGTGCCAGCAGCTTAGGGTGGGGAAGAAGACGGGAGACCCAGTACTTC. Amino acid sequence: CASSLGWGRRRETQYF. The full variable domain, completed using reference TRBV7-6 and TRBJ2-5, is GAGVSQSPRYKVTKRGQDVALRCDPISGHVSLYWYRQALGQGPEFLTYFNYEAQQDKSGLPNDRFSAERPEGSISTLTIQRTEQRDSAMYRCASSLGWGRRRETQYFGPGTRLLVL.